The sequence of this TCR beta chain was determined in a study of shared clonotypes between healthy human individuals. Whole-study context: In total, the donors were a couple of women and a few men aged 18 to 49. Whole-study findings and limits: It was expected that sequencing depth would affect clonotype sharing among donors.

Remarks on this clone: No antigen is known for it.

The sequenced material, unsorted PBMC DNA, was run on ten immunoSEQ deep assay plates. Repertoires were generated with immunoSEQ multiplex PCR, while TCRdb's copy carries only in-frame clones and drops some. The profile shows some 530,000 clones, 81% of them singletons. V was pared by 2 bases and J by 8 bases, with 8 bases of the junction left unmatched. This CDR3 comprises 15 residues. The germline gives CDR1 MNHEY, CDR2 SMNVEV (reference sequence). The V and J genes are TRBV27 and TRBJ1-4; 7 nucleotides match TRBD1. The sequenced sample was PBMCs. The sequence derives from a woman aged 40 to 55 in good health. Some clones in this sample may be carry-over from other donors' samples. CDR3 DNA: TGTGCCAGCAGTTTAAGAGGGTACAGGGGAGAAAAACTGTTTTTT. Amino acids: CASSLRGYRGEKLFF.